The T cell receptor beta chain described here comes from a study of shared clonotypes between healthy human individuals. Study context: Three plates were used per donor for CD4 naive, three for CD4 memory, two for CD8 naive and one for CD8 memory.

Germline V gene lookup returns CDR1 SGHTA and CDR2 FQGNSA. This CDR3 spans 16 amino acids. The V end was cut by 5 bases, the J end by 4 bases, with 20 bases between. Sequenced by immunoSEQ multiplex PCR; TCRdb stores in-frame clones only, minus some. Of millions of clones in the sample, around nine tenths are singletons; the top ten hold around 0.15%. Study results and caveats: Relative to their counterparts shared across all four donors, non-shared clonotypes exhibited diminished generation probabilities.

Both subsets, CD45RA+ naive and CD45RA-negative memory, were split from the CD4+ cells. As concerns this clone: Its antigen is not known.

J is TRBJ1-2 and V is TRBV7-2, with D possibly being TRBD1 (5 bases). The material sequenced was naive CD4+ T cells sorted from blood. Stated subset: CD45RA+ positively selected. The source of this sequence is a man aged 18 to 30 in good health. CDR3 protein: CASSHAGTASPYGYTF. The CDR3 DNA is TGTGCCAGCAGCCACGCCGGGACGGCTTCCCCCTATGGCTACACCTTC.